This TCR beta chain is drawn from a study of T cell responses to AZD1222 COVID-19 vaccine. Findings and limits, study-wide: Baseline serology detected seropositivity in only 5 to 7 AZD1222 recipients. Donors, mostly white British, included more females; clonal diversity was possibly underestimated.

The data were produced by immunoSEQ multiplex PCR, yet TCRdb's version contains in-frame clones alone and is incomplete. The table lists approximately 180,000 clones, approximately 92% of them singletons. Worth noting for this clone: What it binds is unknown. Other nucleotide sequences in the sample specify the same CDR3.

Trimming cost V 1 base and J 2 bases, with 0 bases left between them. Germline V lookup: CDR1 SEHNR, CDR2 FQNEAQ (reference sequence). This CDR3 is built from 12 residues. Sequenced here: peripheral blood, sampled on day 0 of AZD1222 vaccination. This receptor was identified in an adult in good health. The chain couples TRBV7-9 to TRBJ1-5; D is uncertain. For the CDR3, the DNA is TGTGCCAGCAGCTTAGGCAATCAGCCCCAGCATTTT. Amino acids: CASSLGNQPQHF. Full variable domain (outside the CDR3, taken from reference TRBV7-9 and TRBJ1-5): DTGVSQNPRHKITKRGQNVTFRCDPISEHNRLYWYRQTLGQGPEFLTYFQNEAQLEKSRLLSDRFSAERPKGSFSTLEIQRTEQGDSAMYLCASSLGNQPQHFGDGTRLSIL.